The 30 T cell receptor beta chains given below trace back to one sample, sequenced in a study of T cell responses to AZD1222 COVID-19 vaccine. TCRdb's table, derived via immunoSEQ multiplex PCR, lists solely in-frame clones and lacks some. Here the sample spans 100,000 to 150,000 clones, 75% to 95% being singletons. The source material was peripheral blood, sampled 28 days after the second AZD1222 dose. The source is an adult who received the AZD1222 COVID-19 vaccine.

The chain uses TRBV19 and TRBJ2-1; no clear D gene. The V end lost 2 bases, the J end lost 1 base, and 9 bases lay between the germline ends. Germline CDR1 and CDR2: LNHDA and SQIVND (reference sequence). This CDR3 contains 15 residues. The DNA of the CDR3 is TGTGCCAGTAGTATAACAACACAGTCCTACAATGAGCAGTTCTTC. Translated: CASSITTQSYNEQFF.

J is TRBJ1-6 and V is TRBV7-8; the D is unclear. There are 15 residues in the CDR3. V shed 6 bases and J shed 0 bases, with 9 bases lying between them. Germline V lookup: CDR1 SGHVS, CDR2 FQNEAQ. The CDR3 loop reads CASRPGDSYNSPLHF. Here the CDR3 DNA reads TGTGCCAGCAGGCCTGGGGACTCCTATAATTCACCCCTCCACTTT.

V gene TRBV3-1 (or the pseudogene TRBV3-2) combines with J gene TRBJ1-6; D is unresolved. From germline, CDR1 is LGHDT and CDR2 YNNKEL (reference sequence). The V end was cut by 2 bases, the J end by 7 bases, with 3 bases between. The CDR3 spans 12 residues. CDR3 coding DNA: TGTGCCAGCAGCCAACACAATTCACCCCTCCACTTT. This gives the protein CASSQHNSPLHF.

The genes are TRBV7-9 and TRBJ1-5; no firm D call. The V end was cut by 4 bases, the J end by 9 bases, with 10 bases between. Germline V gene data show CDR1 as SEHNR and CDR2 as FQNEAQ (reference sequence). The CDR3 has 12 residues. CDR3 nucleotide sequence: TGTGCCAGCAGCTCCAACCAATTGCCCCAGCATTTT. Its translation is CASSSNQLPQHF.

The chain employs TRBV7-3 and TRBJ1-2; D gene uncertain. The CDR3 is 14 residues long. Looked up from germline, CDR1 is SGHTA and CDR2 is FQGTGA. V gave up 5 bases and J gave up 4 bases, with 14 bases separating them. The CDR3, as DNA: TGTGCCAGCAGCCCTAATAGGGAAGGCTATGGCTACACCTTC. This translates into CASSPNREGYGYTF. Full variable domain (outside the CDR3, taken from reference TRBV7-3 and TRBJ1-2): GAGVSQTPSNKVTEKGKYVELRCDPISGHTALYWYRQSLGQGPEFLIYFQGTGAADDSGLPNDRFFAVRPEGSVSTLKIQRTERGDSAVYLCASSPNREGYGYTFGSGTRLTVV.

The rearrangement links TRBV9 to TRBJ1-3, with 7 bases lining up with TRBD1. The V gene's germline CDR1 is SGDLS and CDR2 YYNGEE. The ends lost 3 bases at V and 1 base at J; junction bases unmatched: 10. CDR3 size: 17 residues. The CDR3 here is CASSALGQALSGNTIYF. CDR3 coding DNA: TGTGCCAGCAGCGCCCTAGGACAGGCCCTATCTGGAAACACCATATATTTT. The whole variable domain, filled in from reference TRBV9 and TRBJ1-3, reads DSGVTQTPKHLITATGQRVTLRCSPRSGDLSVYWYQQSLDQGLQFLIQYYNGEERAKGNILERFSAQQFPDLHSELNLSSLELGDSALYFCASSALGQALSGNTIYFGEGSWLTVV.

This clone was observed a single time. The chain combines TRBV3-1 (or the pseudogene TRBV3-2) with TRBJ1-1; TRBD1 is a possible D gene (6 bases). V was trimmed by 4 bases and J by 0 bases, leaving 12 bases between them. Germline V gives CDR1 LGHDT, CDR2 YNNKEL (reference sequence). The CDR3 loop spans 15 amino acids. In DNA form, the CDR3 reads TGTGCCAGCAGCCTCACAGGGTTCATGAACACTGAAGCTTTCTTT. This sequence encodes CASSLTGFMNTEAFF.

V and J are TRBV4-1 and TRBJ1-5; 10 nucleotides align to TRBD1. Unmatched junction bases numbered 2, after V lost 4 bases and J lost 5 bases. The CDR3 runs 14 residues. CDR1 is MGHRA and CDR2 is YSYEKL in the germline V gene. The CDR3 nucleotides read TGCGCCAGCAGCCGCGGGACAGGGGATCAGCCCCAGCATTTT. Amino acid sequence: CASSRGTGDQPQHF.

The V call is TRBV2, the J call TRBJ2-5; 8 bases agree with TRBD2. The germline V gene encodes CDR1 SNHLY and CDR2 FYNNEI. With V trimmed by 8 bases and J by 4 bases, 3 bases remained unmatched. The CDR3 loop spans 12 amino acids. This CDR3 is CASYLAGETQYF. The CDR3 nucleotides are TGTGCCAGCTACCTAGCGGGAGAGACCCAGTACTTC. The variable domain in full, with the rest retrieved from reference TRBV2 and TRBJ2-5, is EPEVTQTPSHQVTQMGQEVILRCVPISNHLYFYWYRQILGQKVEFLVSFYNNEISEKSEIFDDQFSVERPDGSNFTLKIRSTKLEDSAMYFCASYLAGETQYFGPGTRLLVL.

The chain recombines TRBV7-9 with TRBJ2-7; TRBD2 matches at 10 bases. Germline trimming cut 5 bases from V and 6 bases from J; bases unmatched to any gene: 7. The CDR3 is 14 residues long. Per germline, CDR1 SEHNR and CDR2 FQNEAQ (reference sequence). Here the CDR3 DNA reads TGTGCCAGCAGCGATAGCGGGGGGCAGGTCGAGCAGTACTTC. Residues: CASSDSGGQVEQYF.

This sequence joins TRBV12-3 or TRBV12-4 and TRBJ1-3, with a tentative D call TRBD1 (5 bases). CDR3 size: 12 residues. The V end was cut by 10 bases, the J end by 4 bases, with 11 bases between. The CDR3 DNA follows: TGTGCCATTGGGACTCCGGGAAACACCATATATTTT. It yields the protein CAIGTPGNTIYF.

Concerning this clone itself: The sample holds other DNA sequences that translate to the same CDR3. The chain joins TRBV2 to TRBJ1-2, with D unresolved. Trimming took 2 bases from V and 3 from J, leaving 4 bases between them. The CDR3 runs to 12 residues. Germline lookup yields CDR1 SNHLY and CDR2 FYNNEI. CDR3 sequence (DNA): TGTGCCAGCAGTGAACTTGACTATGGCTACACCTTC. Protein product: CASSELDYGYTF. The entire variable domain, with the rest obtained from reference TRBV2 and TRBJ1-2, is as follows: EPEVTQTPSHQVTQMGQEVILRCVPISNHLYFYWYRQILGQKVEFLVSFYNNEISEKSEIFDDQFSVERPDGSNFTLKIRSTKLEDSAMYFCASSELDYGYTFGSGTRLTVV.

The J gene is TRBJ2-4, the V gene TRBV7-2; TRBD1 aligns across 12 bases. This CDR3 is 16 amino acids long. Germline trimming cut 4 bases from V and 7 bases from J; bases unmatched to any gene: 8. Per the germline V gene, CDR1 is SGHTA and CDR2 is FQGNSA. The chain's CDR3 is CASSSGQGAPTNIQYF. CDR3 nucleotide sequence: TGTGCCAGCAGCTCGGGACAGGGGGCTCCCACGAACATTCAGTACTTC.

This chain uses TRBV19 with TRBJ1-5; 8 positions agree with TRBD1. With 8 bases clipped from V and 9 bases from J, the junction kept 12 bases outside the gene matches. CDR3 size: 14 residues. Germline CDR1 reads LNHDA; CDR2 reads SQIVND (reference sequence). CDR3 sequence: CASCPGQEARPQHF. The CDR3 bases are TGTGCCAGTTGCCCGGGACAGGAGGCCCGGCCCCAGCATTTT.

V gene TRBV6-5 combines with J gene TRBJ1-2; TRBD1 matches 8 bases. J was trimmed by 2 bases and V by 7 bases; bases with no gene match: 6. The germline gives CDR1 MNHEY, CDR2 SVGAGI. The CDR3 contains 14 residues. In nucleotides, the CDR3 is TGTGCCAGCACCTGGACAGGGACAAACTATGGCTACACCTTC. Translated, it gives CASTWTGTNYGYTF.

This chain connects TRBV7-3 to TRBJ1-4; no reliable D call. Looked up from germline, CDR1 is SGHTA and CDR2 is FQGTGA. This CDR3 has 15 amino acids. Trimming stripped 0 bases from V and 4 bases from J, with 9 bases between. In DNA form, the CDR3 reads TGTGCCAGCAGCTTAACGGGAACGGTTAATGAAAAACTGTTTTTT. Amino acid sequence: CASSLTGTVNEKLFF.

The chain links TRBV3-1 (or the pseudogene TRBV3-2) to TRBJ2-7, with D uncertain. This CDR3 is built from 12 residues. Germline V gene sequence: CDR1 LGHDT, CDR2 YNNKEL (reference sequence). V lost 2 bases and J lost 5, with 7 bases in between. DNA for the CDR3: TGTGCCAGCAGCCAAATGAGAGACGAGCAGTACTTC. Residues: CASSQMRDEQYF.

J is TRBJ1-5 and V is TRBV19; no clear D gene. The germline CDR1 and CDR2 sequences are LNHDA and SQIVND (reference sequence). V lost 6 bases and J 0 bases, leaving 12 bases between the germline ends. There are 15 residues in the CDR3. Here the CDR3 DNA reads TGTGCCAGTAGGGAACAGCCCTATAGCAATCAGCCCCAGCATTTT. It translates to CASREQPYSNQPQHF.

The rearrangement uses TRBV3-1 (or the pseudogene TRBV3-2) and TRBJ2-3; 12 nucleotides align to TRBD2. J was trimmed by 4 bases and V by 5 bases; bases with no gene match: 7. Germline CDR1 LGHDT, CDR2 YNNKEL (reference sequence). CDR3 length: 16 residues. This chain's CDR3 is CASSNELAGGPDTQYF. The CDR3 DNA follows: TGTGCCAGCAGCAACGAACTAGCGGGAGGACCAGATACGCAGTATTTT.

V usage is TRBV4-3 and J usage is TRBJ2-1; a weak D match, TRBD2 (6 bases). CDR1 is LGHNA and CDR2 is YSLEER in the germline V gene. The CDR3 runs 13 residues. V lost 3 bases and J lost 6, with 9 bases in between. The CDR3 DNA follows: TGCGCCAGCAGCCAGGGGACTCTCAATGAGCAGTTCTTC. This codes for CASSQGTLNEQFF.

CDR3 sequence: CASSMPGQRMSSPLHF. CDR3 nucleotides: TGTGCCAGTAGTATGCCGGGACAGCGGATGAGTTCACCCCTCCACTTT. This sequence joins TRBV19 and TRBJ1-6; 7 bases match TRBD1. V trimming: 3 bases; J trimming: 9 bases; junction bases outside the gene matches: 11. The germline V gene has CDR1 LNHDA and CDR2 SQIVND (reference sequence). The CDR3 loop spans 16 amino acids.

This clone was seen only once. The chain combines TRBV5-1 with TRBJ1-2, with 8 bases matching TRBD1. Germline CDR1 SGHRS, CDR2 YFSETQ. V was clipped by 3 bases and J by 3 bases; unmatched bases: 4. The CDR3 spans 14 residues. CDR3 DNA: TGCGCCAGCAGCTCGACAGGGGACGACTATGGCTACACCTTC. Translated, it gives CASSSTGDDYGYTF.

The J gene is TRBJ1-1, the V gene TRBV2; D is unclear. Germline V gene data show CDR1 as SNHLY and CDR2 as FYNNEI. This CDR3 contains 15 residues. V lost 1 base to trimming and J lost 1 base, with 10 bases between them. The CDR3 DNA reads TGTGCCAGCAGTGAAGGCAATGCAGGGAACACTGAAGCTTTCTTT. Amino acids: CASSEGNAGNTEAFF. Using reference TRBV2 and TRBJ1-1 for the parts outside the CDR3, the full variable domain is EPEVTQTPSHQVTQMGQEVILRCVPISNHLYFYWYRQILGQKVEFLVSFYNNEISEKSEIFDDQFSVERPDGSNFTLKIRSTKLEDSAMYFCASSEGNAGNTEAFFGQGTRLTVV.

The chain has TRBV2 and TRBJ1-5; 7 bases are shared with TRBD1. Germline values: CDR1 SNHLY, CDR2 FYNNEI. J was trimmed by 1 base and V by 2 bases; bases with no gene match: 2. This CDR3 has 15 amino acids. CDR3 DNA sequence: TGTGCCAGCAGTGAATGGACAGGCAGCAATCAGCCCCAGCATTTT. Translating gives CASSEWTGSNQPQHF.

This chain connects TRBV10-1 to TRBJ2-1, with D possibly TRBD1 on 6 matching bases. The CDR3 has 16 residues. Trimming removed 1 base at V and 0 bases at J, with 10 bases between. CDR1 and CDR2 (germline): WNHNN, SYGVQD (reference sequence). The CDR3 sequence: CASSEFVGGSYNEQFF. CDR3 coding DNA: TGCGCCAGCAGTGAGTTTGTAGGGGGCTCCTACAATGAGCAGTTCTTC.

The chain joins TRBV5-1 to TRBJ2-7; the D gene could be TRBD1 or TRBD2 (5 bases each). This CDR3 has 14 amino acids. V lost 4 bases, J lost 2 bases, and 13 bases lay in between. Germline values: CDR1 SGHRS, CDR2 YFSETQ. CDR3 nucleotides: TGCGCCAGCAGCCCCGGGACGTCCGCCTACGAGCAGTACTTC. This encodes CASSPGTSAYEQYF.

The rearrangement joins TRBV9 to TRBJ1-2; no definite D call. Germline lookup yields CDR1 SGDLS and CDR2 YYNGEE. Trimming shortened V by 0 bases and J by 8 bases, and 17 bases separated the two germline ends. The CDR3 length is 15 residues. As DNA, the CDR3 is TGTGCCAGCAGCGTAGACTTAACCGCGACGGGGGGCTACACCTTC. This sequence encodes CASSVDLTATGGYTF.

This clone was observed a single time. In the same sample, other DNA sequences code for this CDR3. This chain connects TRBV19 to TRBJ1-5, with 9 bases that match TRBD1. This CDR3 spans 14 amino acids. V was pared by 4 bases and J by 4 bases, with 2 bases of the junction left unmatched. Germline CDR1 is LNHDA and CDR2 is SQIVND (reference sequence). DNA of the CDR3: TGTGCCAGTAGTACGACAGGGGGTAATCAGCCCCAGCATTTT. Translating gives CASSTTGGNQPQHF.

This chain uses TRBV5-6 with TRBJ1-5; weak D call: TRBD1 (5 bases). Trimming cost V 0 bases and J 2 bases, with 12 bases left between them. Germline-derived CDR1 and CDR2 are SGHDT and YYEEEE. The CDR3 loop spans 16 amino acids. CDR3 nucleotides: TGTGCCAGCAGCTTGGCCGGGGCCGGGGGCAATCAGCCCCAGCATTTT. Amino acid sequence: CASSLAGAGGNQPQHF.

The V call is TRBV7-9, the J call TRBJ1-1; D gene uncertain. V dropped 2 bases and J dropped 4 bases, with 5 bases sitting between them. Germline V gene lookup returns CDR1 SEHNR and CDR2 FQNEAQ (reference sequence). There are 12 residues in the CDR3. The CDR3 protein is CASSLPITEAFF. As DNA, the CDR3 is TGTGCCAGCAGCTTACCAATCACTGAAGCTTTCTTT.